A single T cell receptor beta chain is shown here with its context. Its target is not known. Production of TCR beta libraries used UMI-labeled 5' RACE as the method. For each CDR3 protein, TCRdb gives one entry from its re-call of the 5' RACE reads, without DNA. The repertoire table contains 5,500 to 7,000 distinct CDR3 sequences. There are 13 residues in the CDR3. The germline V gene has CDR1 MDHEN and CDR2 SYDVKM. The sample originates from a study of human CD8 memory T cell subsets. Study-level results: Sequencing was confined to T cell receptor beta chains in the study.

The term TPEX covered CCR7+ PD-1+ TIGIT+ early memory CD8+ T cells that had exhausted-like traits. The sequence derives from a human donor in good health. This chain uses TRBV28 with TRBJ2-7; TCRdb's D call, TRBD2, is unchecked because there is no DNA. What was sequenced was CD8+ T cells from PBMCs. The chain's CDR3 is CASSLRESYEQYF.